The 14 T cell receptor beta chains reported below all come from one sample, sequenced in a study of CD8+ T cells in alopecia areata. The treatment is: oral pan-JAK inhibitor, 5-10 mg twice daily. RNA extraction and reverse transcription yielded cDNA as sequencing template. Assay used: immunoSEQ multiplex PCR; TCRdb lists only in-frame clones, some missing. The data contain hundreds of thousands of clones, roughly three fifths of them seen just once; the ten biggest clones take up around 1.2%. The sample in question was CD4+ T cells sorted from blood, obtained at approximately week 44, from a patient treated with tofacitinib. Every receptor here comes from a human donor with alopecia areata.

The rearrangement links TRBV9 to TRBJ2-2; D perhaps matches TRBD1 (6 bases). Germline V gene data show CDR1 as SGDLS and CDR2 as YYNGEE. The CDR3 consists of 16 residues. With 2 bases removed from V and 0 bases from J, the gap between germline ends came to 11 bases. CDR3 sequence reads: CASSVTGLANTGELFF. CDR3 coding DNA: TGTGCCAGCAGCGTTACAGGGCTCGCGAACACCGGGGAGCTGTTTTTT.

This clone has ten or more counts. The chain recombines TRBV14 with TRBJ1-1; no firm D call. Per germline, CDR1 SGHDN and CDR2 FVKESK. Trimming shortened V by 4 bases and J by 7 bases, and 10 bases separated the two germline ends. This CDR3 is 12 amino acids long. CDR3 amino acids: CASSRLGNEAFF. Written as DNA, the CDR3 is TGTGCCAGCAGCCGACTCGGGAATGAAGCTTTCTTT.

Concerning this clone: At the DNA level, this CDR3 is encoded by other sequences in the same sample as well. This chain uses TRBV29-1 with TRBJ1-1; D not certain. CDR1 and CDR2 from the germline V gene are SQVTM and ANQGSEA. V lost 4 bases and J 0 bases, leaving 9 bases between the germline ends. This CDR3 has 13 amino acids. CDR3 protein: CSVAGKMNTEAFF. Here the CDR3 DNA reads TGCAGCGTTGCTGGAAAAATGAACACTGAAGCTTTCTTT.

The chain carries TRBV6-5 and TRBJ2-1; 7 bases map to TRBD1. V was pared by 6 bases and J by 0 bases, with 5 bases of the junction left unmatched. Germline values: CDR1 MNHEY, CDR2 SVGAGI. CDR3 length: 15 amino acids. The CDR3 DNA follows: TGTGCCAGCAGCTCAGGACAGGACTCCTACAATGAGCAGTTCTTC. It is translated as CASSSGQDSYNEQFF.

As for this clone: Germline is not matched at one junction end, which may reflect a read error. This CDR3 reads CASSMARFSSQPQHF. CDR3 DNA sequence: TGTGCCAGTAGTATGGCGAGGTTTAGCAGTCAGCCCCAGCATTTT. This rearrangement joins TRBV19 to TRBJ1-5; D uncertain. Germline V gene lookup returns CDR1 LNHDA and CDR2 SQIVND (reference sequence). This CDR3 is built from 15 residues. The entire variable domain, with the rest obtained from reference TRBV19 and TRBJ1-5, is as follows: DGGITQSPKYLFRKEGQNVTLSCEQNLNHDAMYWYRQDPGQGLRLIYYSQIVNDFQKGDIAEGYSVSREKKESFPLTVTSAQKNPTAFYLCASSMARFSSQPQHFGDGTRLSIL.

This clone was seen a few times. V gene TRBV23-1 combines with J gene TRBJ2-5; D not resolved. TRBV23-1 is assigned to the ORF class and has an uncertain function. CDR3 size: 14 residues. V dropped 0 bases and J dropped 1 base, with 6 bases sitting between them. CDR3 amino acids: CASSQSRIQETQYF. As DNA, the CDR3 is TGCGCCAGCAGTCAATCTAGGATCCAAGAGACCCAGTACTTC.

The chain is built from TRBV6-1 and TRBJ2-7, with a tentative D call TRBD1 (5 bases). The V gene's germline CDR1 is MNHNS and CDR2 SASEGT. This CDR3 region has 16 residues. Trimming shortened V by 4 bases and J by 5 bases, and 21 bases separated the two germline ends. The CDR3 sequence: CASSGQASRDLDEQYF. DNA of the CDR3: TGTGCCAGCAGTGGACAAGCCTCCAGGGATTTGGACGAGCAGTACTTC.

The chain carries TRBV27 and TRBJ2-4; D is undetermined. V was clipped by 3 bases and J by 6 bases, with 6 bases between them. Germline values: CDR1 MNHEY, CDR2 SMNVEV (reference sequence). The CDR3 has 12 amino acids. The DNA of the CDR3 is TGTGCCAGCAGTTTTATAGGAAACATTCAGTACTTC. Protein: CASSFIGNIQYF.

V gene TRBV9 combines with J gene TRBJ2-1, with D uncertain. The V gene's germline CDR1 is SGDLS and CDR2 YYNGEE. The CDR3 has 16 residues. V lost 0 bases to trimming and J lost 2 bases, with 12 bases between them. CDR3 amino acids: CASSVEVGSPYNEQFF. The CDR3 region has the DNA TGTGCCAGCAGCGTAGAGGTGGGCTCACCCTACAATGAGCAGTTCTTC. Variable domain in full (rest from reference TRBV9 and TRBJ2-1): DSGVTQTPKHLITATGQRVTLRCSPRSGDLSVYWYQQSLDQGLQFLIQYYNGEERAKGNILERFSAQQFPDLHSELNLSSLELGDSALYFCASSVEVGSPYNEQFFGPGTRLTVL.

The chain employs TRBV5-1 and TRBJ2-7; D uncertain. Germline values: CDR1 SGHRS, CDR2 YFSETQ. V was shortened by 7 bases and J by 3 bases, with 20 bases between the two germline ends. This CDR3 is 15 amino acids long. The CDR3 sequence: CASGLFPGSNYEQYF. The DNA for the CDR3 is TGCGCCAGCGGCCTCTTCCCCGGGTCGAACTACGAGCAGTACTTC.

The chain combines TRBV2 with TRBJ2-2, with 7 bases aligning to TRBD2. CDR3 size: 15 residues. The J segment lost 3 bases and the V segment lost 6 bases, leaving 7 bases of the junction unmatched. Germline V gene data show CDR1 as SNHLY and CDR2 as FYNNEI. The CDR3 loop is CASRGSGGYTGELFF. In DNA, the CDR3 is TGTGCCAGCAGGGGATCCGGGGGGTACACCGGGGAGCTGTTTTTT.

The chain uses TRBV7-2 and TRBJ2-7; perhaps TRBD1 as D (6 bases). The CDR3 runs to 13 residues. CDR1 and CDR2 (germline): SGHTA, FQGNSA. V lost 6 bases, J lost 6 bases, and 15 bases lay in between. CDR3 bases: TGTGCCAGCAGTTCAAACCAGGGGTCCGAGCAGTACTTC. Amino acid sequence: CASSSNQGSEQYF. Variable domain in full (rest from reference TRBV7-2 and TRBJ2-7): GAGVSQSPSNKVTEKGKDVELRCDPISGHTALYWYRQSLGQGLEFLIYFQGNSAPDKSGLPSDRFSAERTGGSVSTLTIQRTQQEDSAVYLCASSSNQGSEQYFGPGTRLTVT.

V gene TRBV5-1 combines with J gene TRBJ2-5; 8 positions match TRBD1. Per the germline V gene, CDR1 is SGHRS and CDR2 is YFSETQ. This CDR3 is built from 15 residues. J lost 5 bases, V lost 4 bases, and 10 bases had no gene match. The CDR3 coding sequence is TGCGCCAGCAGCCGGGAAGATTACAGGGGGGAGACCCAGTACTTC. It encodes CASSREDYRGETQYF.

This sequence joins TRBV10-3 and TRBJ1-1; the D is unclear. Trimming stripped 6 bases from V and 4 bases from J, with 12 bases between. The CDR3 covers 13 residues. CDR1 and CDR2 (germline): ENHRY, SYGVKD. The CDR3 DNA is TGTGCCATCAGCTCCCCCAACGGCACTGAAGCTTTCTTT. This gives the protein CAISSPNGTEAFF.